This T cell receptor beta chain comes out of a study of healthy donors' naive CD4 and CD8 T cells. This CDR3 is built from 14 residues. The V end was cut by 6 bases, the J end by 4 bases, with 15 bases between. Germline V gives CDR1 SQVTM, CDR2 ANQGSEA. Starting from 500 ng of total RNA, TCR libraries were made with linear amplification. TCRdb recomputed calls from the reads with MiXCR, one row per CDR3 protein. The sample lists 150,000 to 200,000 distinct CDR3 sequences, about 70% seen once, with 2.3% in the top ten. The sequencing input was naive CD4+ and CD8+ T cells sorted from blood, pooled from several donors. The sequence came from a pool of human donors in good health; the sample pools cells from several healthy donors. This rearrangement joins TRBV29-1 to TRBJ1-4, with D possibly TRBD1 on 5 matching bases. The CDR3 spells CSVGDSGSNEKLFF. DNA of the CDR3: TGCAGCGTCGGAGACAGTGGAAGTAATGAAAAACTGTTTTTT.